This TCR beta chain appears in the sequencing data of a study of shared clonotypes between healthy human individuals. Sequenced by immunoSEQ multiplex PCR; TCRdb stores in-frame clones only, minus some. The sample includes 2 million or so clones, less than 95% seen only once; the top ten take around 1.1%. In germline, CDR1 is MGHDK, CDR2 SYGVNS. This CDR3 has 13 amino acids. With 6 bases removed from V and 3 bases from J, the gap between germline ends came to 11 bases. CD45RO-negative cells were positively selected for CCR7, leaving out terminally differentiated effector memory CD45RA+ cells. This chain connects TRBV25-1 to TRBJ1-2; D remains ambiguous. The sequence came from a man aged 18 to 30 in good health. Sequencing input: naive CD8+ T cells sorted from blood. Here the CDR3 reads CASSSPGYYGYTF. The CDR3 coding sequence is TGTGCCAGCAGCTCCCCCGGGTACTATGGCTACACCTTC.